The sequence of this T cell receptor beta chain was determined in a study of blood T cell repertoires in COVID-19. At the level of the study: The origin of the acute and convalescent COVID-19 samples was the United States, Italy and Spain.

V was shortened by 4 bases and J by 5 bases, with 9 bases between the two germline ends. Germline CDR1 SQVTM, CDR2 ANQGSEA. The CDR3 length is 12 residues. Sequencing was performed with immunoSEQ multiplex PCR; in TCRdb, only in-frame clones are kept and a portion is missing. The sample lists approximately 330,000 clones, approximately 86% seen once, with 9.9% in the top ten. The chain carries TRBV29-1 and TRBJ2-1; no firm D call. Sequences were obtained from peripheral blood. The clonotype comes from a young man with COVID-19, enrolled during active disease. The CDR3 DNA follows: TGCAGCGTTGCAACTTTTAACAATGAGCAGTTCTTC. Encoded protein: CSVATFNNEQFF.